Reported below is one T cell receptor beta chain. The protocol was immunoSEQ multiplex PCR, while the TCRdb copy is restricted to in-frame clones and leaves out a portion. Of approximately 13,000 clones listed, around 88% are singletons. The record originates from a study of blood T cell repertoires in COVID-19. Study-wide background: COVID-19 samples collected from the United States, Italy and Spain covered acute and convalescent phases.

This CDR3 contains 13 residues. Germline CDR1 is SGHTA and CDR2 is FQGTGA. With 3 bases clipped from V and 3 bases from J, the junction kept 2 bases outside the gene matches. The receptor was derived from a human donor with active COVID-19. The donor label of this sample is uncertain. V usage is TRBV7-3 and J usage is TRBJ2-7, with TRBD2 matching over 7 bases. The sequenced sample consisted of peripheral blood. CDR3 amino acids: CASSLSSGYEQYF. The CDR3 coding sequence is TGTGCCAGCAGCTTGTCTAGCGGCTACGAGCAGTACTTC.